What follows describes a single T cell receptor (beta chain). Its cognate antigen has yet to be identified. No much larger clonotype is one base removed from it; base qualities were not supplied. The data were obtained in a study of CD8 T cells in Susac syndrome (dated by TCRdb to about 2019). About the investigation overall: Of the Susac syndrome patients who were sequenced, six had clinically active disease and fewer than ten were in clinical remission. At the time of blood withdrawal, Susac syndrome patients were either therapy-naive, taking corticosteroids (with some also receiving IVIg), or on IVIg alone. Repertoire sequencing was used to test whether CD8+ T cell activation and differentiation in Susac syndrome was antigen driven. Clonality of the CD8+ T cell repertoire was compared between around eleven healthy donors, around 14 Susac syndrome patients and some 15 multiple sclerosis patients.

RNA was extracted using the RNeasy kit, and about 0.45 to 1 ug of the RNA was reverse transcribed with random hexamers. The immunoSEQ multiplex PCR assay, covering 54 Vbeta and 13 Jbeta segments, was used to amplify TCR beta CDR3 regions. PCR amplification bias was corrected using a synthetic template baseline for primer optimization and computational correction. Concerning the study's data processing: Reads were assigned to V, D and J genes according to IMGT and analyzed in immunoSEQ Analyzer, with only productive sequences retained. To calculate clonality, Shannon entropy was normalized by log2 of the number of productive unique sequences and then subtracted from one. For each patient and control, public and private clones were evaluated among the 100 most prevalent clones. Clones were defined as Susac-specific when absent from the healthy and MS cohorts, from about a thousand published viral clones and from other ImmuneACCESS disease sequences. TCRdb trimmed public reads at Q25 via fastp, called clones via MiXCR and kept in-frame beta chains. Rows are combined by CDR3 protein, so each entry shows the most common genes and DNA. TCRdb's processing, not the authors', yielded these V and J calls. For this sample the table gives more than 100,000 distinct CDR3 sequences, of which just under 95% were detected only once. The ten biggest clones cover less than 0.3% of the sample.

Peripheral blood CD8+ and CD4+ T cells from healthy donors, Susac syndrome patients and multiple sclerosis patients were profiled using high-throughput TCR beta sequencing. Susac syndrome patients met recently defined diagnostic criteria for definite or probable disease. Bulk CD8+ and CD4+ T cells were purified magnetically by negative isolation, whereas CD8+ TEMRA cells were enriched by FACS. Blood was collected in EDTA tubes and processed within 24 hours, with PBMCs isolated through density gradient centrifugation. PBMCs intended for TCR sequencing were cryopreserved in liquid nitrogen and were subsequently thawed in a 37 degrees C water bath. The sorted or isolated CD4+, CD8+ and CD8+ TEMRA cells had a purity of 90% or higher. Paper-wide results and their limitations: The study acknowledged that relatively few individuals were included in the TCR sequencing and HLA analysis. In the total CD8+ and CD8+ TEMRA repertoires, roughly 15 and five Susac-specific public clones, respectively, were identified. Clonal expansion was observed in Susac syndrome CD8+ repertoires, with the highest expansion in CD8+ TEMRA cells and greater expansion in clinically active than in remitting patients.

Specimen: CD8+ T cells from PBMCs. The receptor was derived from a human donor with Susac syndrome.

CDR3 region: CASSFGDMNTEAFF. The DNA sequence reads TGTGCCAGCAGTTTCGGTGACATGAACACTGAAGCTTTCTTT. The rearrangement combines TRBV27 with TRBJ1-1; the D gene identity is not certain. Cut back by 3 bases and 0 bases, the V and J ends lie 8 bases apart. CDR1 and CDR2 are drawn from the germline V gene (reference sequence): MNHEY, SMNVEV. There are 14 amino acids in the CDR3, from cysteine to phenylalanine inclusive. CDR3 DNA is the only sequence kept; it has 42 bases, read in frame from the first base.